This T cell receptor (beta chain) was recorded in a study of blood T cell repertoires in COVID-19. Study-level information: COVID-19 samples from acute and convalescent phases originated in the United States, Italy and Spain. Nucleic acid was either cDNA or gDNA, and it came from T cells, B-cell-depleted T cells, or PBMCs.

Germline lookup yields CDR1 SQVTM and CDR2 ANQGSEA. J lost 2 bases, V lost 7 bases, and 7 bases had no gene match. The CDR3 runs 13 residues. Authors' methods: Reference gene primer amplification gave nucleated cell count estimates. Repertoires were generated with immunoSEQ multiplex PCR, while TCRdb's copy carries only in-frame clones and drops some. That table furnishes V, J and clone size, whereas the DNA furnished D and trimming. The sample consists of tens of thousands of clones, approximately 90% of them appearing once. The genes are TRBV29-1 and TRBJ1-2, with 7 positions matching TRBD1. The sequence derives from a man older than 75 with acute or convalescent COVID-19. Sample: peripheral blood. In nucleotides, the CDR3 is TGCAGCGGGAGACAGGGTTTGAACTATGGCTACACCTTC. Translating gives CSGRQGLNYGYTF.